This T cell receptor beta chain is drawn from a study of CD8+CD57+ T cells in acquired aplastic anemia. The template for TCR beta VDJ and CDR3 sequence profiling was genomic DNA. A single record per CDR3 protein comes from TCRdb applying MiXCR to the reads. The table records under 350,000 distinct CDR3 sequences, 55% to 60% of them present only once. Germline assignment: CDR1 SNHLY and CDR2 FYNNEI. The CDR3 covers 14 residues. Losses at the gene ends were 6 bases for V and 3 bases for J; bases not matched to a gene: 1. This clonotype originated in a human donor with severe aplastic anemia or a healthy control (not recorded which). Sequenced material: sorted CD4+, CD8+, or CD8+CD57+ T cells (not recorded which) from PBMCs. The gene calls are TRBV2 and TRBJ2-6, with TRBD1 matching 8 bases. Here the CDR3 reads CASRTGVGANVLTF. CDR3 DNA sequence: TGTGCCAGCAGGACAGGGGTTGGGGCCAACGTCCTGACTTTC. The complete variable domain, with remaining parts taken from reference TRBV2 and TRBJ2-6, reads EPEVTQTPSHQVTQMGQEVILRCVPISNHLYFYWYRQILGQKVEFLVSFYNNEISEKSEIFDDQFSVERPDGSNFTLKIRSTKLEDSAMYFCASRTGVGANVLTFGAGSRLTVL.